The 16 T cell receptor beta chains reported below all come from one sample, sequenced in a study of blood T cell repertoires in COVID-19. Clones were sequenced by immunoSEQ multiplex PCR, and TCRdb holds only the in-frame ones, with some missing. The sample lists approximately 230,000 clones, about four fifths occurring once. The sequenced material came from peripheral blood. Source of these receptors: an elderly man with acute or convalescent COVID-19.

This chain joins TRBV3-1 (or the pseudogene TRBV3-2) and TRBJ2-5; 8 bases are shared with TRBD2. CDR3 length equals 13 residues. The germline V gene has CDR1 LGHDT and CDR2 YNNKEL (reference sequence). The junction had 7 bases not matched to a gene; V was cut back by 6 bases and J by 7 bases. Here the CDR3 reads CASRPYGRGTQYF. CDR3 in DNA: TGTGCCAGCAGGCCTTACGGGAGGGGGACCCAGTACTTC.

The V call is TRBV6-5, the J call TRBJ1-5, with D possibly TRBD1 on 6 matching bases. CDR3 size: 15 residues. V lost 2 bases and J 3 bases, leaving 11 bases between the germline ends. The germline V gene has CDR1 MNHEY and CDR2 SVGAGI. DNA of the CDR3: TGTGCCAGCAGTTACCCGGACAGTTCCAATCAGCCCCAGCATTTT. The encoded protein is CASSYPDSSNQPQHF.

The rearrangement joins TRBV7-2 to TRBJ2-1; 7 nucleotides line up with TRBD2. The CDR3 is 14 residues long. Germline V gene lookup returns CDR1 SGHTA and CDR2 FQGNSA. V lost 5 bases to trimming and J lost 10 bases; unmatched junction nucleotides: 11. Here the CDR3 DNA reads TGTGCCAGCAGCCCACGGGGAGGGGTATGGGAGCAGTTCTTC. It yields the protein CASSPRGGVWEQFF.

The rearrangement joins TRBV5-1 to TRBJ2-1; 14 bases fit TRBD2. V shed 4 bases and J 0 bases; nucleotides not matched to a gene: 21. CDR1 and CDR2 from the germline V gene are SGHRS and YFSETQ. This CDR3 region has 23 residues. CDR3 in amino acids: CASSQGFVPGLAGANSSYNEQFF. The CDR3 DNA follows: TGCGCCAGCAGCCAGGGGTTTGTCCCGGGACTAGCGGGGGCCAACAGCTCCTACAATGAGCAGTTCTTC.

The V gene is TRBV7-9, the J gene TRBJ1-4, with 10 nucleotides matching TRBD1. Germline CDR1 SEHNR, CDR2 FQNEAQ (reference sequence). The CDR3 has 17 amino acids. The V gene end was trimmed by 5 bases and the J gene end by 5 bases; junction bases not matched to a gene: 11. DNA for the CDR3: TGTGCCAGCAGCCGGATCCCGACAGGGGGCCTGAATGAAAAACTGTTTTTT. Encoded protein: CASSRIPTGGLNEKLFF.

The chain has TRBV6-5 and TRBJ1-2; D may be TRBD1 (6 bases). The CDR3 extends over 12 amino acids. V lost 9 bases, J lost 7 bases, and 15 bases lay in between. Germline lookup yields CDR1 MNHEY and CDR2 SVGAGI. CDR3 nucleotides: TGTGCCAGGGGGGGGCCCCGAGGTGGCTACACCTTC. Translated, it gives CARGGPRGGYTF.

The V and J genes are TRBV15 and TRBJ2-5; D unresolved. Trimming cost V 0 bases and J 5 bases, with 4 bases left between them. From germline, CDR1 is LNHNV and CDR2 YYDKDF (reference sequence). The CDR3 totals 12 residues. The CDR3: CATSRDRETQYF. As DNA, the CDR3 is TGTGCCACCAGCAGAGATCGGGAGACCCAGTACTTC.

The V call is TRBV3-1 (or the pseudogene TRBV3-2), the J call TRBJ1-3; TRBD1 matches at 8 bases. V lost 3 bases and J lost 5; bases outside the gene matches: 6. This CDR3 region has 15 residues. Germline V gene data show CDR1 as LGHDT and CDR2 as YNNKEL (reference sequence). The CDR3 nucleotides are TGTGCCAGCAGCCAGCCAGGGGGCCTGAGAAACACCATATATTTT. This codes for CASSQPGGLRNTIYF.

The rearrangement uses TRBV4-1 and TRBJ2-1, with 10 bases aligning to TRBD1. J lost 0 bases, V lost 4 bases, and 9 bases had no gene match. The length of the CDR3 is 18 residues. The germline CDR1 and CDR2 sequences are MGHRA and YSYEKL. CDR3 protein: CASSPGTGVGLSYNEQFF. The CDR3 coding sequence is TGCGCCAGCAGCCCCGGGACAGGGGTTGGACTCTCCTACAATGAGCAGTTCTTC.

This chain joins TRBV7-2 and TRBJ2-7; 10 nucleotides match TRBD2. The germline gives CDR1 SGHTA, CDR2 FQGNSA. This CDR3 comprises 15 residues. V dropped 5 bases and J dropped 1; count of bases not matched to a gene: 5. CDR3 sequence reads: CASSHVAGGSYEQYF. CDR3 bases: TGTGCCAGCAGCCACGTAGCGGGAGGTTCCTACGAGCAGTACTTC.

J is TRBJ1-5 and V is TRBV7-2; 9 bases agree with TRBD1. Germline trimming cut 5 bases from V and 5 bases from J; bases unmatched to any gene: 4. Germline-derived CDR1 and CDR2 are SGHTA and FQGNSA. The CDR3 contains 14 residues. This CDR3 is CASSLGTGHQPQHF. CDR3 bases: TGTGCCAGCAGCCTTGGGACAGGGCATCAGCCCCAGCATTTT.

J is TRBJ2-1 and V is TRBV28; 10 bases fit TRBD2. This CDR3 comprises 15 residues. The germline CDR1 and CDR2 sequences are MDHEN and SYDVKM. J was trimmed by 6 bases and V by 4 bases; bases with no gene match: 6. This CDR3 reads CASSSSGSASNEQFF. The CDR3, as DNA: TGTGCCAGCAGTTCTAGCGGGAGTGCTTCCAATGAGCAGTTCTTC.

The CDR3 DNA is TGCGCCAGCAGCTTGGGGCAGGGTAACCACGAGCAGTACTTC. Its translation: CASSLGQGNHEQYF. V gene TRBV5-1 combines with J gene TRBJ2-7; the D gene is possibly TRBD1 (5 bases). V lost 0 bases and J 5 bases, leaving 12 bases between the germline ends. Germline loops: CDR1 SGHRS, CDR2 YFSETQ. This CDR3 contains 14 residues.

The chain combines TRBV19 with TRBJ1-5; TRBD1 matches at 8 bases. This CDR3 region has 14 residues. J was trimmed by 4 bases and V by 6 bases; bases with no gene match: 5. Germline V gene sequence: CDR1 LNHDA, CDR2 SQIVND (reference sequence). CDR3 sequence reads: CASSPGTGNQPQHF. In DNA, the CDR3 is TGTGCCAGTAGCCCCGGGACAGGAAATCAGCCCCAGCATTTT. The full variable domain, with the rest looked up from reference TRBV19 and TRBJ1-5, is DGGITQSPKYLFRKEGQNVTLSCEQNLNHDAMYWYRQDPGQGLRLIYYSQIVNDFQKGDIAEGYSVSREKKESFPLTVTSAQKNPTAFYLCASSPGTGNQPQHFGDGTRLSIL.

This rearrangement joins TRBV11-2 to TRBJ1-5; 8 bases match TRBD1. CDR1 is SGHAT and CDR2 is FQNNGV in the germline V gene. With V trimmed by 5 bases and J by 5 bases, 8 bases remained unmatched. This CDR3 comprises 15 residues. CDR3 protein: CASSRTQGADQPQHF. The DNA for the CDR3 is TGTGCCAGCAGCCGTACCCAGGGGGCTGATCAGCCCCAGCATTTT.

A remark on this clone: One end of the junction fails to match germline, which may point to a read error. The CDR3 nucleotides are TGTGCCAGCACTTTAAAAGGGAGCTCCTATAATTCACCCCTCCACTTT. Translation: CASTLKGSSYNSPLHF. V usage is TRBV28 and J usage is TRBJ1-6; D remains unclear. Germline V gene lookup returns CDR1 MDHEN and CDR2 SYDVKM. This CDR3 comprises 16 residues.